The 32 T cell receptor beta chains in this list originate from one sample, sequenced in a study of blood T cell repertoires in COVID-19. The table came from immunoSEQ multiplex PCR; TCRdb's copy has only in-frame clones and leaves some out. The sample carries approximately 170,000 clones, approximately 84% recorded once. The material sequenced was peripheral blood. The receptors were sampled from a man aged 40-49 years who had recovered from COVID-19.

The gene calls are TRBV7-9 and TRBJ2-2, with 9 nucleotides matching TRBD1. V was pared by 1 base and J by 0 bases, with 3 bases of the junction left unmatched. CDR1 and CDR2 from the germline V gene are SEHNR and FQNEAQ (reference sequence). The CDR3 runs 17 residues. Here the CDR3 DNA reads TGTGCCAGCAGCTTAGACCGGGACAGGGCGAACACCGGGGAGCTGTTTTTT. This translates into CASSLDRDRANTGELFF.

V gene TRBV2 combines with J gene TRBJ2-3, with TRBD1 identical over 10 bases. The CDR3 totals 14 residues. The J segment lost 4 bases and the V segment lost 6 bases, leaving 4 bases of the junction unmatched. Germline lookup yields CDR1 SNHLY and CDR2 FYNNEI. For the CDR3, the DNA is TGTGCCAGCAGCCTAGGGACAGGGGCAGATACGCAGTATTTT. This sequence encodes CASSLGTGADTQYF.

CDR3 loop: CASRRGPYTDTQYF. The CDR3 DNA sequence: TGTGCCAGCCGCAGGGGACCTTACACAGATACGCAGTATTTT. V and J are TRBV6-5 and TRBJ2-3; TRBD1 might be the D (6 bases). Germline CDR1 is MNHEY and CDR2 is SVGAGI. Trimming removed 8 bases at V and 2 bases at J, with 14 bases between. The CDR3 is 14 residues long.

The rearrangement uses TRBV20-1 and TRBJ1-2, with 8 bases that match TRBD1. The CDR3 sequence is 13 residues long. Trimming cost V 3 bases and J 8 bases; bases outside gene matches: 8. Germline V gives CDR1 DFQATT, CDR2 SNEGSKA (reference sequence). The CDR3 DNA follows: TGCAGTGCTAGTCCCGGACAGGGAATCGGCTACACCTTC. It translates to CSASPGQGIGYTF.

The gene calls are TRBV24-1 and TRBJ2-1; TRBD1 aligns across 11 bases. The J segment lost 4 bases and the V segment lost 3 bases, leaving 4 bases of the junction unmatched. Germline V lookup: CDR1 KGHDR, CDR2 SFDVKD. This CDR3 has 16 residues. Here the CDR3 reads CATSDPGQGAYNEQFF. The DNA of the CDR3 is TGTGCCACCAGTGATCCAGGACAGGGGGCTTACAATGAGCAGTTCTTC.

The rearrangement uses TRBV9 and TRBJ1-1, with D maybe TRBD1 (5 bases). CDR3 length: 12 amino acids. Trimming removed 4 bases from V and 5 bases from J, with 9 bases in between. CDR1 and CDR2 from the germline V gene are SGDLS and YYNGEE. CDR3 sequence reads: CASSIRVTEAFF. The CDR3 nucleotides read TGTGCCAGCAGCATCAGGGTTACTGAAGCTTTCTTT. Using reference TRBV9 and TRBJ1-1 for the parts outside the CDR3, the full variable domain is DSGVTQTPKHLITATGQRVTLRCSPRSGDLSVYWYQQSLDQGLQFLIQYYNGEERAKGNILERFSAQQFPDLHSELNLSSLELGDSALYFCASSIRVTEAFFGQGTRLTVV.

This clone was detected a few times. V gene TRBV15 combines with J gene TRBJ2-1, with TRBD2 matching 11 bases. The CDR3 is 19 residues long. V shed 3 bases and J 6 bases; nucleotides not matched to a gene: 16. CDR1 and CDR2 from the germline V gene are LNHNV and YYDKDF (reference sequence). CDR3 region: CATSSSTGGISGRGNEQFF. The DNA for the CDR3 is TGTGCCACCAGCAGTAGTACAGGGGGCATTAGCGGGAGGGGCAATGAGCAGTTCTTC.

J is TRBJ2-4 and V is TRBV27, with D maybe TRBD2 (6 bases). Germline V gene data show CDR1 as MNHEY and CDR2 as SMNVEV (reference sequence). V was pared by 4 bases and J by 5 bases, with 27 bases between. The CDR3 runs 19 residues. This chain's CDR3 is CASSWSRGWGHVVQNIQYF. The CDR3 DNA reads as TGTGCCAGCAGTTGGTCACGGGGGTGGGGCCATGTAGTCCAAAACATTCAGTACTTC.

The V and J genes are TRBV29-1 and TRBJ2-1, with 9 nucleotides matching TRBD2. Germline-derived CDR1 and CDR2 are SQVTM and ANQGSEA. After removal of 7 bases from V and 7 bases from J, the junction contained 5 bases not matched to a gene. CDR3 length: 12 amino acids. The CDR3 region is CSGALAGNEQFF. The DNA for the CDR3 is TGCAGCGGGGCACTAGCGGGTAATGAGCAGTTCTTC.

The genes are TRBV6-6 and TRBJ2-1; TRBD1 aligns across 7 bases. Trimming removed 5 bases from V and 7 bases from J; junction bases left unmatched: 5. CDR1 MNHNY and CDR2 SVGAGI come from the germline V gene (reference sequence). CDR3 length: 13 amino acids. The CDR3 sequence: CASSAGGGNEQFF. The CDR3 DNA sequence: TGTGCCAGCAGTGCAGGGGGTGGTAATGAGCAGTTCTTC.

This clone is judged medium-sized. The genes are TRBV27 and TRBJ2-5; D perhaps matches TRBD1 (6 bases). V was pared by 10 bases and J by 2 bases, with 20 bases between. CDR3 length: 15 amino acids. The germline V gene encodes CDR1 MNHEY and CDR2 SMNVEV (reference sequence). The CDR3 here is CATSLEGGQQETQYF. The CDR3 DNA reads TGTGCCACCTCATTAGAGGGTGGACAGCAAGAGACCCAGTACTTC.

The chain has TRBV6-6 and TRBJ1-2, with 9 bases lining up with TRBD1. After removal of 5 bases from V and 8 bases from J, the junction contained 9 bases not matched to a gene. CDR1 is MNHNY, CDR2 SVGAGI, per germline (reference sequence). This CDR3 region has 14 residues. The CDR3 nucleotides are TGTGCCAGCAGTCAGACAGGGGGACTGTTCGGCTACACCTTC. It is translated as CASSQTGGLFGYTF.

The CDR3 here is CASRPRDRVFYEQYF. As DNA, the CDR3 is TGTGCCAGCAGACCCCGGGACAGGGTGTTCTACGAGCAGTACTTC. The V gene is TRBV6-4, the J gene TRBJ2-7; 9 nucleotides match TRBD1. Germline V gene data show CDR1 as MRHNA and CDR2 as SNTAGT. With V trimmed by 6 bases and J by 3 bases, 9 bases remained unmatched. CDR3 length: 15 residues.

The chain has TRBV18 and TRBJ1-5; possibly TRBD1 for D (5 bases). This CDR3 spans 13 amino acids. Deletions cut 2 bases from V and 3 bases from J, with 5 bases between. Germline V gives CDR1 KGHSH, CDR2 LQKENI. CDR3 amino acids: CASSPGANQPQHF. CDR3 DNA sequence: TGTGCCAGCTCACCAGGGGCCAATCAGCCCCAGCATTTT.

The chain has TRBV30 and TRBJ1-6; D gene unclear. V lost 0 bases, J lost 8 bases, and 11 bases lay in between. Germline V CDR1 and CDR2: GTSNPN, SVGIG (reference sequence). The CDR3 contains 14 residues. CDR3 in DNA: TGTGCCTGGAGTGTACGAGGGTTCGATTCACCCCTCCACTTT. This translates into CAWSVRGFDSPLHF.

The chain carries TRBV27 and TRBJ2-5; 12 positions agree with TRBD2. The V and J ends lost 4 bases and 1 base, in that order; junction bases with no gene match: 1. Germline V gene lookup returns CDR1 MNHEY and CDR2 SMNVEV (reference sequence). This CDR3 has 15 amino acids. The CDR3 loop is CASSWGLAGQETQYF. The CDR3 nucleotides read TGTGCCAGCAGTTGGGGACTAGCGGGCCAAGAGACCCAGTACTTC.

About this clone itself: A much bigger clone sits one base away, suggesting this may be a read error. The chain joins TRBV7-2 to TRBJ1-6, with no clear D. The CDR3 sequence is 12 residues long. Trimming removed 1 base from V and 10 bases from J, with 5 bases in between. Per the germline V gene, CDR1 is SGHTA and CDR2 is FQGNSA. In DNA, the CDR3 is TGTGCCAGCAGCTTAGATAGCTCACCCCTCCACTTT. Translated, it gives CASSLDSSPLHF.

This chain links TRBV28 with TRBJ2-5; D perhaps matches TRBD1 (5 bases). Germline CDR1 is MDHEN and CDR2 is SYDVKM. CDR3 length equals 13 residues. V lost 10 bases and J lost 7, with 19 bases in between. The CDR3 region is CATNLAGHATQYF. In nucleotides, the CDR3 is TGTGCCACAAACCTCGCAGGGCACGCGACCCAGTACTTC.

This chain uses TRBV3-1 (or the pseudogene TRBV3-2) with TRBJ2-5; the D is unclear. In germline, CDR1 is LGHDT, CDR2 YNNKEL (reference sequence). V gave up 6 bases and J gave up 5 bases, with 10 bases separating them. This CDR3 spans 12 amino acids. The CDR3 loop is CASSPELETQYF. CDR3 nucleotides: TGTGCCAGCAGTCCAGAATTGGAGACCCAGTACTTC.

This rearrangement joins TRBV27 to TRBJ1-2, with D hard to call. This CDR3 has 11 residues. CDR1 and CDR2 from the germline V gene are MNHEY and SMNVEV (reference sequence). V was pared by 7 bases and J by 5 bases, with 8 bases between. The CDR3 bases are TGTGCCAGCACATCGGGGTATGGCTACACCTTC. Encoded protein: CASTSGYGYTF.

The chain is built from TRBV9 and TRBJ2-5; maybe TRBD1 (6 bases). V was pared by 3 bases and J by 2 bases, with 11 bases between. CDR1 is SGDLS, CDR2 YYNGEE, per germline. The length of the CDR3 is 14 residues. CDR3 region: CASSGTELQETQYF. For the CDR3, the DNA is TGTGCCAGCAGCGGGACAGAGCTTCAAGAGACCCAGTACTTC.

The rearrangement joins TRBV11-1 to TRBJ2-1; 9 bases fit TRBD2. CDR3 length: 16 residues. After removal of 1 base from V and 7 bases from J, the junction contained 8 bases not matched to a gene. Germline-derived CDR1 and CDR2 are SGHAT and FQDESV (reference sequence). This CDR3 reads CASSLGFAGGQNEQFF. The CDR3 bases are TGTGCCAGCAGCTTAGGATTCGCGGGGGGGCAGAATGAGCAGTTCTTC.

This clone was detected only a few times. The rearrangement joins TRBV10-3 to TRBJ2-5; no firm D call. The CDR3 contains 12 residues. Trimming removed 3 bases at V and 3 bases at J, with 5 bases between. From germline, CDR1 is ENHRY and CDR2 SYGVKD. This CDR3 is CAISEREETQYF. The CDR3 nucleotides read TGTGCCATCAGTGAACGGGAAGAGACCCAGTACTTC.

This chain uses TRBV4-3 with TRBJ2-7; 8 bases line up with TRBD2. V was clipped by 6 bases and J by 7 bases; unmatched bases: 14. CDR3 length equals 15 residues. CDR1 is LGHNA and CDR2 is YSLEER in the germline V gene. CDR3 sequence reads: CASSPESGSIGEQYF. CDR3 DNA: TGCGCCAGCAGTCCAGAGAGCGGGAGTATTGGAGAGCAGTACTTC.

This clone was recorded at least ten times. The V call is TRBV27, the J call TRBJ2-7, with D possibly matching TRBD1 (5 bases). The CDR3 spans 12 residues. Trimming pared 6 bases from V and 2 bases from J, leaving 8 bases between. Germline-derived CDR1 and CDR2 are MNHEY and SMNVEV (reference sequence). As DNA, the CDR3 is TGTGCCAGCAGAACAGGAACCTACGAGCAGTACTTC. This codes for CASRTGTYEQYF.

CDR3 nucleotides: TGTGCCAGCATTAACAGGGGGCAAGTAGGAGCTTTCTTT. Translated, it gives CASINRGQVGAFF. The chain links TRBV6-6 to TRBJ1-1; TRBD1 aligns across 9 bases. This CDR3 has 13 amino acids. The V gene end was trimmed by 7 bases and the J gene end by 10 bases; junction bases not matched to a gene: 10. In germline, CDR1 is MNHNY, CDR2 SVGAGI (reference sequence).

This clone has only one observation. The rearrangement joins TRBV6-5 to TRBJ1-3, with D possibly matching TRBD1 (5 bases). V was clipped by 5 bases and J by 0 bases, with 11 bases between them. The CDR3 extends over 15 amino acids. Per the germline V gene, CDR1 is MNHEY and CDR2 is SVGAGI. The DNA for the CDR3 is TGTGCCAGCAGTAAAACAGGTGACTCTGGAAACACCATATATTTT. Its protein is CASSKTGDSGNTIYF.

CDR3 loop: CATSRAGDSYEQYF. CDR3 sequence (DNA): TGTGCCACCAGCAGAGCGGGGGACTCCTACGAGCAGTACTTC. The V and J genes are TRBV15 and TRBJ2-7; TRBD2 might be the D (6 bases). The CDR3 is made up of 14 amino acids. Germline V gene sequence: CDR1 LNHNV, CDR2 YYDKDF (reference sequence). The V end was cut by 1 base, the J end by 0 bases, with 7 bases between.

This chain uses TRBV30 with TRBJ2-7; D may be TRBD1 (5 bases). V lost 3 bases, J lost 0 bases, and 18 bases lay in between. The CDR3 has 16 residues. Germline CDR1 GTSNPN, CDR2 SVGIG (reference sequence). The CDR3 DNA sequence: TGTGCCTGGAGGGACGGCGTAGACAGTTTCTCCTACGAGCAGTACTTC. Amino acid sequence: CAWRDGVDSFSYEQYF.

The CDR3 sequence is CASSPTGNNLETQYF. The DNA of the CDR3 is TGTGCCAGCAGCCCGACAGGGAACAACTTGGAGACCCAGTACTTC. V gene TRBV27 combines with J gene TRBJ2-5, with 7 bases identical to TRBD1. CDR1 and CDR2 (germline): MNHEY, SMNVEV (reference sequence). With 6 bases clipped from V and 5 bases from J, the junction kept 12 bases outside the gene matches. This CDR3 comprises 15 residues.

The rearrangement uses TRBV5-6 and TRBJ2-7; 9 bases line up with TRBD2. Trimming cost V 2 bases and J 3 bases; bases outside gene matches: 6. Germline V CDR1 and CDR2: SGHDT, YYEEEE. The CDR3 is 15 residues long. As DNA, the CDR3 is TGTGCCAGCAGCTTTACTACTAGCGGGTTCTACGAGCAGTACTTC. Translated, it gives CASSFTTSGFYEQYF.

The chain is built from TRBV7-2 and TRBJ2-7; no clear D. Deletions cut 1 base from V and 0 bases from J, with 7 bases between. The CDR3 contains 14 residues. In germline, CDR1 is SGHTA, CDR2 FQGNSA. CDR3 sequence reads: CASSLVGSSYEQYF. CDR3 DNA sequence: TGTGCCAGCAGCTTAGTTGGCAGCTCCTACGAGCAGTACTTC.